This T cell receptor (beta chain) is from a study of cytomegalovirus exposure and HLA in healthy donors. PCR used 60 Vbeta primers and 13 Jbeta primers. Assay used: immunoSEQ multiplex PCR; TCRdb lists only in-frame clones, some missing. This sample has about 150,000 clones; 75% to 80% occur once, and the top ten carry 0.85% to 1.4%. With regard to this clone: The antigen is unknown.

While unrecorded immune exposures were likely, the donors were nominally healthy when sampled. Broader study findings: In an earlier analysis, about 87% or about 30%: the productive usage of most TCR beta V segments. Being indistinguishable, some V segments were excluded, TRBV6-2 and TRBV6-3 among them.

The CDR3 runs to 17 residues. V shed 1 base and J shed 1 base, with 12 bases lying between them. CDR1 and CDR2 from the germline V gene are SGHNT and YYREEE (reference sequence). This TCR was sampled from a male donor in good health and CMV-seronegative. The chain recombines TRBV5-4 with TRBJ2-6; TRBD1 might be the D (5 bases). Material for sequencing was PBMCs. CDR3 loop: CASSLRVSGSGANVLTF. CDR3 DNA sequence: TGTGCCAGCAGCTTGAGGGTTTCAGGGTCTGGGGCCAACGTCCTGACTTTC.